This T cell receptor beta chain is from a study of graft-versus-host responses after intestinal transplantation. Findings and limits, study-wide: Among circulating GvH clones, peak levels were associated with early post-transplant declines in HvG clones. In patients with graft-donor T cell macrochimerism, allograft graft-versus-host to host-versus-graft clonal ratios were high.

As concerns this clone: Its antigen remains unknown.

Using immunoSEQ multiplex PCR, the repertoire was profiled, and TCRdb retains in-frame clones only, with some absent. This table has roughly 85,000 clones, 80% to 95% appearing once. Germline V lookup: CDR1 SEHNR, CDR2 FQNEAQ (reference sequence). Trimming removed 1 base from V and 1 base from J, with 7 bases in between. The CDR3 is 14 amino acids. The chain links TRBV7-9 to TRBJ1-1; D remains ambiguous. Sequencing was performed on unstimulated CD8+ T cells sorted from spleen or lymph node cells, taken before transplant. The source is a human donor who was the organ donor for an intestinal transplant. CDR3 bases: TGTGCCAGCAGCTTAGTTTCTGGGAACACTGAAGCTTTCTTT. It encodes CASSLVSGNTEAFF.